Each of the 8 T cell receptor beta chains below was sequenced from the same sample in a study of shared clonotypes between healthy human individuals. Sequencing used immunoSEQ multiplex PCR; TCRdb keeps in-frame clones, though not all of them. This sample has about 1 million clones; around 76% occur once, and the top ten carry 1.2% to 1.5%. Sequenced: memory CD4+ T cells sorted from blood. Subset: CD45RA-negative fraction. These receptor sequences come from a man aged 18-30 years in good health.

The CDR3 DNA sequence: TGTGCCAGCAGAACACGGGACAACAAAAACATTCAGTACTTC. Residues: CASRTRDNKNIQYF. J is TRBJ2-4 and V is TRBV6-1; possibly TRBD1 for D (6 bases). The V gene lost 6 bases and the J gene lost 3 bases, with 12 bases spanning the gap. The CDR3 length is 14 residues. From germline, CDR1 is MNHNS and CDR2 SASEGT.

This chain links TRBV14 with TRBJ2-5; a weak D match, TRBD2 (5 bases). V lost 0 bases, J lost 5 bases, and 13 bases lay in between. Germline values: CDR1 SGHDN, CDR2 FVKESK. This CDR3 is built from 15 residues. The CDR3 spells CASSQDTLVGETQYF. The CDR3 DNA is TGTGCCAGCAGCCAAGACACACTAGTCGGGGAGACCCAGTACTTC.

This chain connects TRBV30 to TRBJ2-1; 7 bases fit TRBD2. The CDR3 has 14 residues. V lost 2 bases and J lost 5; bases outside the gene matches: 6. Germline CDR1 GTSNPN, CDR2 SVGIG (reference sequence). The CDR3 nucleotides read TGTGCCTGGAGTAAGGGACTAACCAACAATGAGCAGTTCTTC. Protein product: CAWSKGLTNNEQFF. Variable domain in full (rest from reference TRBV30 and TRBJ2-1): SQTIHQWPATLVQPVGSPLSLECTVEGTSNPNLYWYRQAAGRGLQLLFYSVGIGQISSEVPQNLSASRPQDRQFILSSKKLLLSDSGFYLCAWSKGLTNNEQFFGPGTRLTVL.

The V gene is TRBV11-3, the J gene TRBJ1-1, with D perhaps matching TRBD1 (6 bases). The CDR3 loop spans 14 amino acids. Germline V gene sequence: CDR1 SGHNT, CDR2 YENEEA. The V gene lost 3 bases and the J gene lost 4 bases, with 12 bases spanning the gap. DNA for the CDR3: TGTGCCAGCAGCTTTCAGGGGCCAAGCACTGAAGCTTTCTTT. Translating gives CASSFQGPSTEAFF.

This clone was seen only a few times. The rearrangement uses TRBV30 and TRBJ1-1, with a possible D match to TRBD1 (5 bases). Trimming stripped 3 bases from V and 0 bases from J, with 5 bases between. The CDR3 is made up of 12 amino acids. Per the germline V gene, CDR1 is GTSNPN and CDR2 is SVGIG (reference sequence). In nucleotides, the CDR3 is TGTGCCTGGAGGGACATGAACACTGAAGCTTTCTTT. Its protein is CAWRDMNTEAFF.

The table lists this clone with many counts. The rearrangement joins TRBV16 to TRBJ1-2; D not certain. Germline CDR1 and CDR2: KGHSY and FQNENV. V gave up 0 bases and J gave up 8 bases, with 7 bases separating them. This CDR3 region has 12 residues. The CDR3 is CASSQSGRGYTF. The DNA of the CDR3 is TGTGCCAGCAGCCAATCCGGGAGGGGCTACACCTTC. The variable domain in full, completed from reference TRBV16 and TRBJ1-2, reads GEEVAQTPKHLVRGEGQKAKLYCAPIKGHSYVFWYQQVLKNEFKFLISFQNENVFDETGMPKERFSAKCLPNSPCSLEIQATKLEDSAVYFCASSQSGRGYTFGSGTRLTVV.

This clone was counted between two and nine times. For the CDR3, the DNA is TGTGCCATCAGTGAGTCTAGAAATGAGCAGTTCTTC. It translates to CAISESRNEQFF. The chain carries TRBV10-3 and TRBJ2-1; unclear D gene. This CDR3 has 12 residues. Trimming took 0 bases from V and 7 from J, leaving 4 bases between them. Germline V gene lookup returns CDR1 ENHRY and CDR2 SYGVKD.

The V and J genes are TRBV7-9 and TRBJ2-5, with D perhaps matching TRBD1 or TRBD2 (5 bases each). In germline, CDR1 is SEHNR, CDR2 FQNEAQ (reference sequence). V was trimmed by 5 bases and J by 2 bases, leaving 18 bases between them. The CDR3 covers 16 residues. DNA of the CDR3: TGTGCCAGCAGCAGAGAACGGGGCATGGGGCAAGAGACCCAGTACTTC. This sequence encodes CASSRERGMGQETQYF.